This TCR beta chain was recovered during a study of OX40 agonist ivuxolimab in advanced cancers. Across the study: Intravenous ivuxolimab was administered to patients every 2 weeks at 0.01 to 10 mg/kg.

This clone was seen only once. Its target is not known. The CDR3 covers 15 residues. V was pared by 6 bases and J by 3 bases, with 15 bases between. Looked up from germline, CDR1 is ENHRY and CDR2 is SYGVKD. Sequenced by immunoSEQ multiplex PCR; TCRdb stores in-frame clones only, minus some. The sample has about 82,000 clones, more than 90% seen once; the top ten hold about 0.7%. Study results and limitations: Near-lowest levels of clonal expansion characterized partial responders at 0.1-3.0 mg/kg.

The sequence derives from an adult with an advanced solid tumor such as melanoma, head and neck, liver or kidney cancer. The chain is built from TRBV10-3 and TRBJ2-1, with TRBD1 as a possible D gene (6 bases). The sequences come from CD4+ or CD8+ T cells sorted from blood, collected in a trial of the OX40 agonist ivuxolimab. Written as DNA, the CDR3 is TGTGCCATCAGGGCGGACAGTACTTACTACAATGAGCAGTTCTTC. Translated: CAIRADSTYYNEQFF.